These T cell receptor beta chains were read from a single sample in a study of CD4 T cells in relation to SARS-CoV-2 and coronaviruses. TCRdb's copy holds only in-frame clones and misses some; the assay was immunoSEQ multiplex PCR. The data contain about 21,000 clones, 78% of them singletons. These receptors lack a known antigen. Sequenced material: CD4+ T cells from PBMCs, cultured in vitro. The origin of the receptors is a human donor in good health. The CDR3 runs from the conserved cysteine through the conserved F or W. The order of the fields is clone size, V gene, J gene, D gene, CDR3 DNA, CDR3 protein. D genes are given only for firm matches. Expanded clones get a size class; other rows say once, few or many, or leave the size out.

few,TRBV2,TRBJ2-1,.,TGTGCCAGCAAATTGAGGGAGTTTTACAATGAGCAGTTCTTC,CASKLREFYNEQFF
few,TRBV5-1,TRBJ2-1,TRBD1,TGCGCCAGCAGCTTGGAGGGGGCCAGGTCGAGACCCCAGGAGTTCTTC,CASSLEGARSRPQEFF
.,TRBV5-4,TRBJ2-6,.,TGTGCCAGCAGCTCGGGCACCTCACACTCTGGGGCCAACGTCCTGACTTTC,CASSSGTSHSGANVLTF
.,TRBV18,TRBJ1-1,.,TGTGCCAGCTCGACACAGGGCATGGACACTGAAGCTTTCTTT,CASSTQGMDTEAFF
.,TRBV10-1,TRBJ1-2,.,TGCGCCAGCAGTGAGATAATAGGCTCTGGCTACACCTTC,CASSEIIGSGYTF
.,TRBV2,TRBJ2-3,TRBD2,TGTGCCAGCAGTAAGGGACTACCTGATACGCAGTATTTT,CASSKGLPDTQYF
.,TRBV13,TRBJ2-7,TRBD2,TGTGCCAGCAGCCCCAGTAGCGGGAGAGGGTACGAGCAGTACTTC,CASSPSSGRGYEQYF
.,TRBV7-9,TRBJ2-5,.,TGTGCCAGCAGCTCCCCGGGCCACGAAGGAGAGACCCAGTACTTC,CASSSPGHEGETQYF
.,TRBV5-1,TRBJ2-7,.,TGCGCCAGCAGCTTGGACTCGGGCTCCTACGAGCAGTACTTC,CASSLDSGSYEQYF
.,TRBV6-6,TRBJ2-7,TRBD2,TGTGCCAGCACGGGGGGTGGTTACGAGCAGTACTTC,CASTGGGYEQYF
.,TRBV5-1,TRBJ2-1,.,TGCGCCAGCAAAATAGACAATGAGCAGTTCTTC,CASKIDNEQFF
.,TRBV3-1/TRBV3-2,TRBJ2-7,TRBD2,TGTGCCAGCAGCCAAGATGCGGCGGGAGCGGGCGAGCAGTACTTC,CASSQDAAGAGEQYF
.,TRBV9,TRBJ2-3,TRBD1,TGTGCCAGCAGCTCCCACAGGGGGCCCCAGGTCACAGATACGCAGTATTTT,CASSSHRGPQVTDTQYF
.,TRBV7-5,TRBJ1-1,.,TGTGCCAGAAGCACAAAAGAAGCTTTCTTT,CARSTKEAFF
.,TRBV5-4,TRBJ2-1,.,TGTGCCAGCAGCTTCTCCGGGGTTAGCTCCTACAATGAGCAGTTCTTC,CASSFSGVSSYNEQFF
.,TRBV11-2,TRBJ1-4,.,TGTGCCAGCAGCAAACAAGCAACTAATGAAAAACTGTTTTTT,CASSKQATNEKLFF
.,TRBV19,TRBJ2-7,.,TGTGCCAGTTCGGACTATATAGGGGCGGAGCAGTACTTC,CASSDYIGAEQYF
.,TRBV29-1,TRBJ1-1,.,TGCAGCGGCACCACTGGGAACACTGAAGCTTTCTTT,CSGTTGNTEAFF
.,TRBV6-1,TRBJ1-5,.,TGTGCCAGCAGTGATATTCGACAGTCTGATAGCAATCAGCCCCAGCATTTT,CASSDIRQSDSNQPQHF
.,TRBV27,TRBJ1-2,.,TGTGCCAGCAGTACAACAGGGTGGGGTTATGGCTACACCTTC,CASSTTGWGYGYTF
once,TRBV20-1,TRBJ2-5,.,TGCAGTGCTAATGGGACCCAGTACTTC,CSANGTQYF
.,TRBV28,TRBJ1-1,.,TGTGCCAGCAGTTTGAGCGACTACGCTGAAGCTTTCTTT,CASSLSDYAEAFF
.,TRBV19,TRBJ1-2,.,TGTGCCAGCCTCCAGGGCGTAAACTATGGCTACACCTTC,CASLQGVNYGYTF
.,TRBV12-3/TRBV12-4,TRBJ1-5,TRBD1,TGTGCCAGCAGTTTCGACAGGGACCTTAGTTTT,CASSFDRDLSF
.,TRBV2,TRBJ2-7,TRBD1,TGTGCCAGCTTGGCGGACAGGATCAGGGAGCAGTACTTC,CASLADRIREQYF
.,TRBV6-2/TRBV6-3,TRBJ2-2,TRBD1,TGTGCCAGCAGCGACAGGGCTGGGTCCACCGGGGAGCTGTTTTTT,CASSDRAGSTGELFF
once,TRBV30,TRBJ2-1,.,TGTGCCTGGGGATCCTCGCTACTGGTGACCTACAATGAGCAGTTCTTC,CAWGSSLLVTYNEQFF
.,TRBV5-1,TRBJ1-2,.,TGCGCCAGCAGCTTGGGGGGGCGCCCACCTAACTATGGCTACACCTTC,CASSLGGRPPNYGYTF
.,TRBV5-1,TRBJ1-3,TRBD1,TGCGCCAGCAGTTGGGACAGCTCTGGAAACACCATATATTTT,CASSWDSSGNTIYF
once,TRBV10-3,TRBJ2-3,TRBD1,TGTGCCATCAGGGAAGACAGGGTATCTAGCACAGATACGCAGTATTTT,CAIREDRVSSTDTQYF
.,TRBV19,TRBJ2-7,TRBD1,TGTGCCAGTAGTATGCGGGGACAGGGGGCGTACGAGCAGTACTTC,CASSMRGQGAYEQYF
.,TRBV11-3,TRBJ2-7,TRBD2,TGTGCCAGCAGCTCGACTAGCGGGAGTTACGAGCAGTACTTC,CASSSTSGSYEQYF
.,TRBV12-3/TRBV12-4,TRBJ2-5,TRBD2,TGTGCCAGCAGTTTAAGGACTAGCGCTACCCAGTACTTC,CASSLRTSATQYF
once,TRBV20-1,TRBJ2-5,.,TGCAGCCCGGTTTACCAAGAGACCCAGTACTTC,CSPVYQETQYF
.,TRBV2,TRBJ1-2,.,TGTGCCAGCAGTATGATAGAGAACTATGGCTACACCTTC,CASSMIENYGYTF
.,TRBV13,TRBJ2-2,.,TGTGCCAGCAGCTTAGGGGACAGAGACACCGGGGAGCTGTTTTTT,CASSLGDRDTGELFF
.,TRBV9,TRBJ2-1,.,TGTGCCAGCAGCGTAGGTTGGAGCTCCTACAATGAGCAGTTCTTC,CASSVGWSSYNEQFF
.,TRBV7-3,TRBJ2-7,.,TGTGCCAGCAGCTTAGCCTCACCCGGGACGCAGCAGTACTTC,CASSLASPGTQQYF
.,TRBV6-5,TRBJ2-3,TRBD2,TGTGCCAGCACCGAGACTAGCGGGAGCGATACGCAGTATTTT,CASTETSGSDTQYF
.,TRBV5-1,TRBJ1-2,.,TGCGCCAGCAGCTTGGACAGTAACTATGGCTACACCTTC,CASSLDSNYGYTF
.,TRBV4-2,TRBJ1-4,.,TGTGCCAGCAGCCAAGATGCCCCGGGGGGGGCGATTGAAAAACTGTTTTTT,CASSQDAPGGAIEKLFF
few,TRBV19,TRBJ1-2,.,TGTGCCAGTTTTGGAGTCAGGACTAACTATGGCTACACCTTC,CASFGVRTNYGYTF
once,TRBV5-1,TRBJ1-1,.,TGCGCCACCAAAGCCGGAATGAACACTGAAGCTTTCTTT,CATKAGMNTEAFF
.,TRBV7-9,TRBJ2-1,TRBD2,TGTGCCAGCAGCCATAGGAGTGCGCGGGAGACCTACAATGAGCAGTTCTTC,CASSHRSARETYNEQFF
.,TRBV7-9,TRBJ1-4,.,TGTGCCAGCAGCTTACTTCAGGCGGGGTATGAAAAACTGTTTTTT,CASSLLQAGYEKLFF
.,TRBV20-1,TRBJ2-7,.,TGCAGTGCTAGTAAGCAGTCCTACGAGCAGTACTTC,CSASKQSYEQYF
.,TRBV24-1,TRBJ2-3,.,TGTGCCACCAGTGTGTGGCAGGGTACGGAGGATACGCAGTATTTT,CATSVWQGTEDTQYF
once,TRBV7-8,TRBJ1-4,.,TGTGCCAGCCGGGGAAGCGAGGCAACTAATGAAAAACTGTTTTTT,CASRGSEATNEKLFF
.,TRBV6-7,TRBJ2-6,.,TGTGCCAGCAGTTACGTGGCGTGCTCTGGGGCCAACGTCCTGACTTTC,CASSYVACSGANVLTF
once,TRBV5-1,TRBJ1-3,.,TGCGCCAGCAGCCAGCAGTCTTCTGGAAACACCATATATTTT,CASSQQSSGNTIYF
.,TRBV28,TRBJ2-3,TRBD2,TGTGCCAGCAGTGTAGCGGGAGGGGAGGCAGATACGCAGTATTTT,CASSVAGGEADTQYF
few,TRBV5-4,TRBJ2-1,.,TGTGCCAGCAGCGGGAGTGGGGTAGCGTCCTACAATGAGCAGTTCTTC,CASSGSGVASYNEQFF
.,TRBV20-1,TRBJ2-4,.,TGCACCTGGGACGTAAACGACATTCAGTACTTC,CTWDVNDIQYF
.,TRBV5-1,TRBJ1-1,.,TGCGCCAGCAGTTTGGGGTCGGGTTCCACTGAAGCTTTCTTT,CASSLGSGSTEAFF
.,TRBV27,TRBJ1-5,TRBD1,TGTGCCAGCAGACTCCGGGACAGGGACGATCAGCCCCAGCATTTT,CASRLRDRDDQPQHF
few,TRBV11-2,TRBJ1-6,TRBD1,TGTGCCAGCAGCTTAGTGGGACAGAGAAATTCACCCCTCCACTTT,CASSLVGQRNSPLHF
.,TRBV3-1/TRBV3-2,TRBJ1-6,TRBD1,TGTGCCAGCAGCCAAGGGTACGGGACAGGGTATAATTCACCCCTCCACTTT,CASSQGYGTGYNSPLHF
once,TRBV2,TRBJ1-4,TRBD1,TGTGCCAGCAGTGAAGCGGGGACAGAGAATGAAAAACTGTTTTTT,CASSEAGTENEKLFF
few,TRBV5-1,TRBJ1-2,.,TGCGCCAGCAGCTACTCTTACAACTATGGCTACACCTTC,CASSYSYNYGYTF
.,TRBV12-3/TRBV12-4,TRBJ2-7,.,TGTGCCAGCAGTTTGGGGTTCTACGAGCAGTACTTC,CASSLGFYEQYF